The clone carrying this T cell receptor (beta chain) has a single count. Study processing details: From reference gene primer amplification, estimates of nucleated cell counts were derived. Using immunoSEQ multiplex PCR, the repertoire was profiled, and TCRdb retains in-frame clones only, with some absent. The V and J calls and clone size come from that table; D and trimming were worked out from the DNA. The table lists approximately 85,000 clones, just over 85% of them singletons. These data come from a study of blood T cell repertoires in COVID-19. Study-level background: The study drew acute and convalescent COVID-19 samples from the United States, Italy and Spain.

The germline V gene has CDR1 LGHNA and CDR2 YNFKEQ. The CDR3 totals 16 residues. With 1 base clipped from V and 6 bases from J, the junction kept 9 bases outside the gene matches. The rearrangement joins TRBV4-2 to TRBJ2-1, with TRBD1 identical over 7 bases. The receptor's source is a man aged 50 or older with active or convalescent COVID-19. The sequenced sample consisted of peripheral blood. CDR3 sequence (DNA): TGTGCCAGCAGCCAAGTTGTAAGGGGGCGAAGCAATGAGCAGTTCTTC. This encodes CASSQVVRGRSNEQFF.